A single sample gave rise to the 25 T cell receptor beta chains below, sequenced in a study of molecular identifiers for immune sequencing clone quantification. Via MiXCR, TCRdb re-called the PCR reads, giving one row per CDR3 protein. The table lists some 650,000 distinct CDR3 sequences, less than 20% of them singletons. The sequencing sample was made of naive CD8+ T cells from blood, with Jurkat cell RNA spiked in. Documented subset: FACS-sorted CD8+CD4-CCR7+CD45RA+ naive T cells. These receptors were obtained from a human donor in good health. Some libraries in this study had Jurkat cell RNA spiked in.

This clonotype has only one observation. A much more abundant neighbour one base away suggests this may be a read error. The conserved phenylalanine or tryptophan is not found at the CDR3 terminus, so this likely reflects a read error. The chain has TRBV5-1 and TRBJ2-7; D possibly matches TRBD1 or TRBD2 (5 bases each). Trimming removed 7 bases at V and 4 bases at J, with 30 bases between. Germline V CDR1 and CDR2: SGHRS, YFSETQ. The CDR3 runs to 18 residues. The CDR3 DNA is TGCGCCAGCTCCGAATCCCAACGTCCACCGGGACGGAAATACGAGCAGTACTCC. Translation gives CASSESQRPPGRKYEQYS.

Notes on this clonotype: Being one base from a much bigger clone, this may be a read error. The chain recombines TRBV7-2 with TRBJ2-3; the D gene is possibly TRBD1 (7 bases). The germline V and J ends were trimmed by 5 bases and 3 bases, with 18 bases remaining between them. The CDR3 totals 16 residues. Germline V CDR1 and CDR2: SGHTA, FQGNSA. The CDR3 region is CASSTYSRGATDTQYF. CDR3 coding DNA: TGTGCCAGCAGCACCTATAGCAGGGGGGCGACAGATACGCAGTATTTT. The variable domain in full, completed from reference TRBV7-2 and TRBJ2-3, reads GAGVSQSPSNKVTEKGKDVELRCDPISGHTALYWYRQSLGQGLEFLIYFQGNSAPDKSGLPSDRFSAERTGGSVSTLTIQRTQQEDSAVYLCASSTYSRGATDTQYFGPGTRLTVL.

This clonotype was recorded a few times. The V and J genes are TRBV16 and TRBJ2-3; no clear D gene. CDR1 KGHSY and CDR2 FQNENV come from the germline V gene. The CDR3 runs to 15 residues. V gave up 1 base and J gave up 2 bases, with 10 bases separating them. The CDR3 nucleotides read TGTGCCAGCAGCCAATATCGGAGCTCCACAGATACGCAGTATTTT. Protein sequence: CASSQYRSSTDTQYF. Full variable domain (remainder filled in from reference TRBV16 and TRBJ2-3): GEEVAQTPKHLVRGEGQKAKLYCAPIKGHSYVFWYQQVLKNEFKFLISFQNENVFDETGMPKERFSAKCLPNSPCSLEIQATKLEDSAVYFCASSQYRSSTDTQYFGPGTRLTVL.

In its sample, this clonotype was seen a few times. This chain connects TRBV4-3 to TRBJ2-7; a possible D gene is TRBD2 (5 bases). This CDR3 is built from 16 residues. In germline, CDR1 is LGHNA, CDR2 YSLEER. The V and J ends lost 0 bases and 1 base respectively, with 13 bases between them. The CDR3 region has the DNA TGCGCCAGCAGCCAAGAGTGGCAGTCGGGATCCTACGAGCAGTACTTC. The encoded protein is CASSQEWQSGSYEQYF.

The CDR3 DNA reads as TGTGCCAGCAGCCCGGGACAGATCTCTGAAGCTTTCTTT. It translates to CASSPGQISEAFF. The J gene is TRBJ1-1, the V gene TRBV5-6; TRBD1 aligns across 7 bases. The CDR3 is 13 amino acids. Trimming at V came to 4 bases and at J to 6 bases, leaving 6 bases not matched to a gene. Germline CDR1 SGHDT, CDR2 YYEEEE. The whole variable domain, remainder taken from reference TRBV5-6 and TRBJ1-1, is DAGVTQSPTHLIKTRGQQVTLRCSPKSGHDTVSWYQQALGQGPQFIFQYYEEEERQRGNFPDRFSGHQFPNYSSELNVNALLLGDSALYLCASSPGQISEAFFGQGTRLTVV.

This clonotype has a count of ten or more. The gene calls are TRBV3-1 and TRBJ2-3; D call uncertain. The germline V gene has CDR1 LGHDT and CDR2 YNNKEL (reference sequence). Trimming removed 4 bases at V and 2 bases at J, with 13 bases between. This CDR3 region has 15 residues. The CDR3 nucleotides read TGTGCCAGCAGCCTAGACACGGAGTCCACAGATACGCAGTATTTT. Its translation is CASSLDTESTDTQYF.

CDR3 amino acids: CASFSGRGLYTGELFF. CDR3 in DNA: TGTGCCAGCTTCTCCGGGAGGGGGCTCTACACCGGGGAGCTGTTTTTT. The chain links TRBV27 to TRBJ2-2, with D tentatively TRBD2 (8 bases). CDR3 size: 16 residues. The germline V gene encodes CDR1 MNHEY and CDR2 SMNVEV (reference sequence). V lost 8 bases to trimming and J lost 3 bases, with 19 bases between them.

This clonotype was detected ten times or more. The CDR3 sequence: CASSQVHPGADLETQYF. In DNA, the CDR3 is TGTGCCAGCAGCCAAGTTCATCCGGGGGCGGATCTAGAGACCCAGTACTTC. The chain is built from TRBV14 and TRBJ2-5; TRBD1 or TRBD2 may be the D gene (6 bases each). Germline V gene sequence: CDR1 SGHDN, CDR2 FVKESK. The CDR3 is made up of 17 amino acids. Trimming removed 1 base at V and 4 bases at J, with 19 bases between.

To note about this clonotype: This could be a read error, since a much larger clone is one nucleotide away. The chain has TRBV6-1 and TRBJ1-1, with D possibly matching TRBD1 (6 bases). The CDR3 is 15 amino acids. The germline CDR1 and CDR2 sequences are MNHNS and SASEGT. With 1 base removed from V and 5 bases from J, the gap between germline ends came to 14 bases. CDR3 DNA: TGTGCCAGCAGTGAAGACAACAGGGAGAGTACTGAAGCTTTCTTT. Translating gives CASSEDNRESTEAFF.

A few counts support this clonotype. The rearrangement uses TRBV7-6 and TRBJ2-1, with 9 positions matching TRBD2. From germline, CDR1 is SGHVS and CDR2 FNYEAQ. The CDR3 contains 16 residues. Trimming took 5 bases from V and 3 from J; bases not matched to a gene: 8. The CDR3 DNA reads TGTGCCAGCAGCGTGCTTTCGCGGGGGGGCTACAATGAGCAGTTCTTC. As protein: CASSVLSRGGYNEQFF.

The sample holds one count of this clonotype. A much larger clone differs from this one at a single base, so this may be a read error. Because the CDR3 is missing its conserved closing phenylalanine or tryptophan, this is likely a read error. The J gene is TRBJ2-7, the V gene TRBV10-3, with D uncertain. Germline V gene data show CDR1 as ENHRY and CDR2 as SYGVKD. The CDR3 runs to 13 residues. Trimming pared 2 bases from V and 0 bases from J, leaving 5 bases between. As DNA, the CDR3 is TGTGCCATCAGTGAGGTCCCCTCCTACGAGCAGTACATC. It is translated as CAISEVPSYEQYI.

This clonotype was seen many times. J is TRBJ2-3 and V is TRBV11-2, with TRBD2 matching 7 bases. The CDR3 covers 17 residues. Looked up from germline, CDR1 is SGHAT and CDR2 is FQNNGV. J was trimmed by 2 bases and V by 5 bases; bases with no gene match: 13. The CDR3 DNA reads TGTGCCAGCAGCCCCTTACTAGCGCGTCCTTACACAGATACGCAGTATTTT. Translation gives CASSPLLARPYTDTQYF.

This clonotype appeared a single time. A much larger clone differs from this one at a single base, so this may be a read error. The chain joins TRBV7-6 to TRBJ2-5; D is unclear. Germline V gene data show CDR1 as SGHVS and CDR2 as FNYEAQ. With 5 bases removed from V and 5 bases from J, the gap between germline ends came to 9 bases. The CDR3 contains 12 residues. The CDR3 region is CASSIQWETQYF. In DNA form, the CDR3 reads TGTGCCAGCAGCATCCAGTGGGAGACCCAGTACTTC.

This clonotype was seen more than once but under ten times. The rearrangement joins TRBV12-3 or TRBV12-4 to TRBJ2-1, with TRBD1 as a possible D gene (5 bases). Deletions cut 1 base from V and 11 bases from J, with 18 bases between. CDR3 length: 15 residues. The CDR3 reads CASSLVGQGAEKQFF. CDR3 sequence (DNA): TGTGCCAGCAGTTTAGTGGGTCAAGGGGCTGAAAAGCAGTTCTTC.

The rearrangement uses TRBV5-6 and TRBJ2-5; the match to TRBD1 covers 7 bases. The CDR3 length is 16 residues. After removal of 2 bases from V and 3 bases from J, the junction contained 10 bases not matched to a gene. Germline loops: CDR1 SGHDT, CDR2 YYEEEE. The CDR3 DNA follows: TGTGCCAGCAGCTTTGGAAATGACGGACAGGAAGAGACCCAGTACTTC. The encoded protein is CASSFGNDGQEETQYF.

This clonotype appeared many times. The genes are TRBV5-1 and TRBJ2-1; 9 positions match TRBD2. The CDR3 loop spans 16 amino acids. In germline, CDR1 is SGHRS, CDR2 YFSETQ. J lost 2 bases, V lost 1 base, and 4 bases had no gene match. This CDR3 reads CASSLSLAGPYNEQFF. The CDR3 DNA follows: TGCGCCAGCAGCTTGTCCCTAGCGGGGCCCTACAATGAGCAGTTCTTC.

This clonotype occurred a few times. This chain connects TRBV3-2 to TRBJ2-7; the table names TRBD1, a call not compared with the DNA. TRBV3-2 is reported as a pseudogene. The CDR3 extends over 16 amino acids. The CDR3 loop is CASSLLSVRVRHEQYF. The CDR3 nucleotides are TGTGCCAGCAGCCTCCTAAGCGTCAGGGTGAGGCACGAGCAGTACTTC.

This clonotype came up many times. This chain connects TRBV28 to TRBJ2-7; D might be TRBD1 or TRBD2, each matching 6 bases. The CDR3 spans 19 residues. V dropped 5 bases and J dropped 0 bases, with 26 bases sitting between them. Germline assignment: CDR1 MDHEN and CDR2 SYDVKM. CDR3 protein: CASSLGGEVGGFSSYEQYF. The CDR3 region has the DNA TGTGCCAGCAGTCTAGGCGGGGAGGTAGGGGGGTTTAGCTCCTACGAGCAGTACTTC.

This clonotype was recorded many times. V is TRBV29-1 and J is TRBJ2-5; 7 nucleotides line up with TRBD1. The CDR3 has 13 amino acids. CDR1 and CDR2 (germline): SQVTM, ANQGSEA. Trimming cost V 5 bases and J 6 bases; bases outside gene matches: 9. The CDR3 region is CSVPQTGMKTQYF. In nucleotides, the CDR3 is TGCAGCGTTCCTCAGACAGGGATGAAGACCCAGTACTTC.

The chain carries TRBV28 and TRBJ2-7; D unresolved. From germline, CDR1 is MDHEN and CDR2 SYDVKM. This CDR3 is built from 13 residues. V was trimmed by 6 bases and J by 5 bases, leaving 14 bases between them. The CDR3 is CASRSTGPHEQYF. DNA for the CDR3: TGTGCCAGCAGGTCGACGGGCCCCCACGAGCAGTACTTC.

This clonotype was observed a handful of times. This rearrangement joins TRBV19 to TRBJ2-5, with D possibly being TRBD1 (6 bases). The CDR3 consists of 13 residues. Germline V gene lookup returns CDR1 LNHDA and CDR2 SQIVND (reference sequence). Deletions cut 9 bases from V and 6 bases from J, with 17 bases between. DNA of the CDR3: TGTGCCAGGGAACAGGGACGGTTTAAGACCCAGTACTTC. Encoded protein: CAREQGRFKTQYF.

The sample holds a few counts of this clonotype. The chain links TRBV30 to TRBJ2-3; D ambiguous. The CDR3 sequence is 12 residues long. The V end lost 0 bases, the J end lost 6 bases, and 7 bases lay between the germline ends. From germline, CDR1 is GTSNPN and CDR2 SVGIG (reference sequence). CDR3 sequence reads: CAWSVASDTQYF. The CDR3 DNA is TGTGCCTGGAGTGTAGCCTCTGATACGCAGTATTTT.

This clonotype was counted only a few times. The chain uses TRBV27 and TRBJ2-1; TRBD1 agrees at 12 bases. Trimming cost V 3 bases and J 8 bases; bases outside gene matches: 5. The CDR3 extends over 15 amino acids. Per the germline V gene, CDR1 is MNHEY and CDR2 is SMNVEV (reference sequence). CDR3 nucleotides: TGTGCCAGCAGTTTCGGGACAGGGGGCCTGGATGAGCAGTTCTTC. Translation: CASSFGTGGLDEQFF.

The rearrangement uses TRBV6-2 or TRBV6-3 and TRBJ2-6; D gene unclear. The CDR3 is 14 residues long. Germline CDR1 reads MNHEY; CDR2 reads SVGEGT. V gave up 6 bases and J gave up 2 bases, with 8 bases separating them. For the CDR3, the DNA is TGTGCCAGCAGCGCACCCACTGGGGCCAACGTCCTGACTTTC. Protein: CASSAPTGANVLTF.

This clonotype came up many times. This chain links TRBV5-4 with TRBJ1-1, with D unresolved. The CDR3 totals 13 residues. Germline CDR1 is SGHNT and CDR2 is YYREEE (reference sequence). V was clipped by 4 bases and J by 3 bases, with 10 bases between them. CDR3: CASSTKGDTEAFF. DNA of the CDR3: TGTGCCAGCAGCACGAAAGGAGACACTGAAGCTTTCTTT. Based on the CDR3 plus reference TRBV5-4 and TRBJ1-1, the full variable domain is ETGVTQSPTHLIKTRGQQVTLRCSSQSGHNTVSWYQQALGQGPQFIFQYYREEENGRGNFPPRFSGLQFPNYSSELNVNALELDDSALYLCASSTKGDTEAFFGQGTRLTVV.